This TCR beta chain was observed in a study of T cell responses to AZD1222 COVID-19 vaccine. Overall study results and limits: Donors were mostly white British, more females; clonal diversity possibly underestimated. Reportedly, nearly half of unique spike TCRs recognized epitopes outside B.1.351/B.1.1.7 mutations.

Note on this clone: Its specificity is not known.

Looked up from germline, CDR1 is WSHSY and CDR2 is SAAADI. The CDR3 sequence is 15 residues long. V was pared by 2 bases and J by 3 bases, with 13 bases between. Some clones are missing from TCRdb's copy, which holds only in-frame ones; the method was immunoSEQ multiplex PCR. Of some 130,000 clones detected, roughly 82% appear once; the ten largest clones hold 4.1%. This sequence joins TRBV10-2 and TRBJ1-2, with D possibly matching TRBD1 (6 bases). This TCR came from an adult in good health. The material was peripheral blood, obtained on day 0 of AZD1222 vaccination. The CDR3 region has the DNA TGCGCCAGCAGTGAGAGGGCAGGGGAATACTATGGCTACACCTTC. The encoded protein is CASSERAGEYYGYTF.